Listed below are T cell receptor beta chains from one sample, sequenced in a study of T cell responses to AZD1222 COVID-19 vaccine. Produced via immunoSEQ multiplex PCR; TCRdb's table is partial and in-frame only. The sample includes over 150,000 clones, 90% seen only once; the top ten take about 2.6%. Sequenced material: peripheral blood, taken on day 0 of AZD1222 vaccination. These receptor sequences come from an adult in good health. CDR3s leave out the opening cysteine and the closing phenylalanine or tryptophan. Each record gives: J gene, V gene, CDR3 protein.

>TRBJ2-1|TRBV7-2
ASGGGSYNEQF
>TRBJ1-2|TRBV7-2
ASSLGGPGGYT
>TRBJ2-5|TRBV15
ATSRGNSGGQETQY
>TRBJ1-6|TRBV15
ATRDLYNSPLH
>TRBJ2-3|TRBV7-8
ASSLVPTDTQY
>TRBJ2-1|TRBV9
ASSVVGTGGNEQF
>TRBJ1-2|TRBV7-8
ASSSIRGGYT
>TRBJ1-4|TRBV2
ASRPGTALNEKLF
>TRBJ1-6|TRBV4-3
ASSQEGYADAPLH
>TRBJ1-6|TRBV5-5
ASSLSYSYNSPLH
>TRBJ2-3|TRBV7-6
ASSADRSSTDTQY
>TRBJ1-6|TRBV19
ASSIRQGSSPLH
>TRBJ1-4|TRBV7-8
ASSLAPGPNEKLF
>TRBJ1-6|TRBV7-2
ASSLASRPINSPLH
>TRBJ2-7|TRBV7-2
ASSHGLTSSEQY
>TRBJ1-1|TRBV27
ASRLQGRPGPGTEAF
>TRBJ2-2|TRBV6-2/TRBV6-3
ASSYEVTGLVAGELF
>TRBJ2-3|TRBV5-1
ASSLAPLAGDQY
>TRBJ2-1|TRBV7-9
ASSISGVTYNEQF
>TRBJ2-3|TRBV6-5
ASSYGGLGTDTQY
>TRBJ2-3|TRBV25-1
ASSKGLAGAVDTQY
>TRBJ2-1|TRBV5-8
ASSHGTGAYNEQF
>TRBJ2-7|TRBV5-1
ASSSGDGIGYEQY
>TRBJ1-6|TRBV14
ASTGSYNSPLH
>TRBJ1-5|TRBV19
ASDQGYSNQPQH
>TRBJ2-3|TRBV7-8
ASSPLWGAHTTQY
>TRBJ2-7|TRBV5-6
ASSWSDTPHEQY
>TRBJ1-2|TRBV13
ASSLGRRQGQSGYT
>TRBJ1-1|TRBV7-9
ASSQQGGLTEAF
>TRBJ2-7|TRBV5-6
ASSYRYSYEQY
>TRBJ2-7|TRBV14
ASSQGTGQYSYEQY
>TRBJ1-1|TRBV14
ASSQVRQGARMAEAF
>TRBJ2-1|TRBV15
ATSSLVGIGKF
>TRBJ1-1|TRBV11-2
ASSRLNTEAF
>TRBJ1-2|TRBV5-1
ASSPYRDGYT
>TRBJ1-6|TRBV27
ASSFLSGTGDSYNSPLH
>TRBJ2-6|TRBV19
ASRPEGANVLT
>TRBJ1-4|TRBV27
ASSFREKLF
>TRBJ1-6|TRBV30
ARKRGDSPLH
>TRBJ1-5|TRBV15
ATPTNQPQH
>TRBJ2-3|TRBV6-8
ASSSLAGFFTDTQY